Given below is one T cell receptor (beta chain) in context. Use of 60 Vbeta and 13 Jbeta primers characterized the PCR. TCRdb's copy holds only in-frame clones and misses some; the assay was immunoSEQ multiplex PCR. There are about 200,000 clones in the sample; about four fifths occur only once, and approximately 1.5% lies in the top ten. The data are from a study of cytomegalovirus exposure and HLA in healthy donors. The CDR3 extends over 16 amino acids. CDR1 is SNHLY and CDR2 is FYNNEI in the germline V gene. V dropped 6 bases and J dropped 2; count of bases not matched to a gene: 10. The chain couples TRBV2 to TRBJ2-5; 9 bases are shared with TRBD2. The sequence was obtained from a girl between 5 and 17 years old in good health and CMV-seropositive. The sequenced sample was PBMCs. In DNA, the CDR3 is TGTGCCAGCAGGGAGTGGGGTAGCGGGGGTCAAGAGACCCAGTACTTC. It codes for CASREWGSGGQETQYF.